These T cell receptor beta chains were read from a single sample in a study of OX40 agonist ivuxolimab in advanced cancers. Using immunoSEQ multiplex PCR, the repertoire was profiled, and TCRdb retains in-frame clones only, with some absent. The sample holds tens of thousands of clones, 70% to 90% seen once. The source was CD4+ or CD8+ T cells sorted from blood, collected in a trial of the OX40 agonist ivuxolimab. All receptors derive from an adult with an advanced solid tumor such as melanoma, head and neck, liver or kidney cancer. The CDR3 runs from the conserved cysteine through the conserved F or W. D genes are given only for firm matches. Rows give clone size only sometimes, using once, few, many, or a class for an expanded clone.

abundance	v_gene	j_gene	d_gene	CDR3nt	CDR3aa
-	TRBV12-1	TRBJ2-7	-	TGTGCCAGCAGACCTACTAGCGGGGGGTCCTACGAGCAGTACTTC	CASRPTSGGSYEQYF
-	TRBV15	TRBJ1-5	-	TGTGCCACCAGCAGAGCAGGGGACCAGCCCCAGCATTTT	CATSRAGDQPQHF
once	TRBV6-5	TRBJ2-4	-	TGTGCCAGCAGTTACGACGCAGCCAAAAACATTCAGTACTTC	CASSYDAAKNIQYF
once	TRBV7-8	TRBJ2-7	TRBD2	TGTGCCAGCAGCTTAGCGACTAGCGGGGCCTACGAGCAGTACTTC	CASSLATSGAYEQYF
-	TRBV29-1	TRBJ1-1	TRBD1	TGCAGCGTGCAGGGACAGGGGGGTATGAACACTGAAGCTTTCTTT	CSVQGQGGMNTEAFF
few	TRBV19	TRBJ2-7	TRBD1	TGTGCCAGCTCGGACAGGGGACGCGAGCAGTACTTC	CASSDRGREQYF
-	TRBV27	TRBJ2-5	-	TGTGCCAGCAGTTTTACGGGTGCGGTAAAAGAGACCCAGTACTTC	CASSFTGAVKETQYF
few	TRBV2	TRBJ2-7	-	TGTGCCAGCAGTACACAGGGTTACGAGCAGTACTTC	CASSTQGYEQYF
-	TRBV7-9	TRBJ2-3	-	TGTGCCAGCACCCTCTCCCCTCCAGCCCCCTTGGCAGATACGCAGTATTTT	CASTLSPPAPLADTQYF
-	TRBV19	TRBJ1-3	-	TGTGCCAGTGGACCCCTCTCTGGAAACACCATATATTTT	CASGPLSGNTIYF
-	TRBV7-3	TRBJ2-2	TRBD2	TGTGCCAGCAGTTTAGGGGCAGCGGGAGTGGTCGGGGAGCTGTTTTTT	CASSLGAAGVVGELFF
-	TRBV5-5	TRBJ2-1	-	TGTGCCAGCAGGCCAATGCCCTCCTACAATGAGCAGTTCTTC	CASRPMPSYNEQFF
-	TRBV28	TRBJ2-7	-	TGTGCCAGCAGCCCTATAAGGGTACAGAGCGAGCAGTACTTC	CASSPIRVQSEQYF
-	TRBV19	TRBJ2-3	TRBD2	TGTGCCAGTAACCGAGGCGGGCGCGGGGGAAGGTCAGATACGCAGTATTTT	CASNRGGRGGRSDTQYF
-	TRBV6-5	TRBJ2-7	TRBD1	TGTGCCAGCCAGTCAGGGACAGCACTCTACGAGCAGTACTTC	CASQSGTALYEQYF
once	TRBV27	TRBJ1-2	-	TGTGCCAGCAAGGGCGGCTACACCTTC	CASKGGYTF
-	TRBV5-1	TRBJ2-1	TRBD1	TGCGCCAGCAGCCCGACAGGGGGGAATGAGCAGTTCTTC	CASSPTGGNEQFF
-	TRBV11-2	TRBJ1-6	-	TGTGCCAGCAGCTTAGTGGCCAGCAGCTCCTATAATTCACCCCTCCACTTT	CASSLVASSSYNSPLHF
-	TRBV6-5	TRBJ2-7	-	TGTGCCAGCAGCCCGCTTTCGGTGGGGTCCTACGAGCAGTACTTC	CASSPLSVGSYEQYF
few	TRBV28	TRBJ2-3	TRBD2	TGTGCCAGCAGTCCTCCAGGCGGGGGGGATGGAGATACGCAGTATTTT	CASSPPGGGDGDTQYF
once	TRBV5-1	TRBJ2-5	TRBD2	TGCGCCAGCAGCTTGCGGTCGGCGGGAGGGCCGGCAGAGACCCAGTACTTC	CASSLRSAGGPAETQYF
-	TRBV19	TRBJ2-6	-	TGTGCCAGTAGTATTCGAGGGGCTGGGGCCAACGTCCTGACTTTC	CASSIRGAGANVLTF
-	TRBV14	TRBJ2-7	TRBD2	TGTGCCAGCAGCCCAAAGGGGCTGAGTTGGAGGACTAGGGACGAGCAGTACTTC	CASSPKGLSWRTRDEQYF
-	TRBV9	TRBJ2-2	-	TGTGCCAGCAGCGCGACATCAGCACCCGGGGAGCTGTTTTTT	CASSATSAPGELFF
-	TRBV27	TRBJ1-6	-	TGTGCCAGCAGTTTACAGGGTTCCCTCTATAATTCACCCCTCCACTTT	CASSLQGSLYNSPLHF
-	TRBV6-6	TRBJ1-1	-	TGTGCCAGCAGCCTGACAGGCCCTGTCACTGAAGCTTTCTTT	CASSLTGPVTEAFF
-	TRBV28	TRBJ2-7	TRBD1	TGTGCCAGCAGTCCGGGGGGACAGGGTCTAAAAGAGCAGTACTTC	CASSPGGQGLKEQYF
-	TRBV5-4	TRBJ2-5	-	TGTGCCAGCAGAAAGGTGGGTCGGGGACAAGAGACCCAGTACTTC	CASRKVGRGQETQYF
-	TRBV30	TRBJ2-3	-	TGTGCCTGGAGTGTAACCTGGGGTACGCAGTATTTT	CAWSVTWGTQYF
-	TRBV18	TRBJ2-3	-	TGTGCCAGCTCACCACCGCAGACGAGCACAGATACGCAGTATTTT	CASSPPQTSTDTQYF
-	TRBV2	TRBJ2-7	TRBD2	TGTGCCAGCACCGGGACTAGCGGGACTTCCTACGAGCAGTACTTC	CASTGTSGTSYEQYF
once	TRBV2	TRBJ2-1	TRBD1	TGTGCCAGCAGAGCAGACAGGGTGAAACCGTTCTTC	CASRADRVKPFF
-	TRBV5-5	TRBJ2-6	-	TGTGCCAGCAGCTTTGGGGGGGCCAACGTCCTGACTTTC	CASSFGGANVLTF
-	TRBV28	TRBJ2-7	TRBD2	TGTGCCAGCAGTCTCTCGACTAGCGGAACCTACGAGCAGTACTTC	CASSLSTSGTYEQYF
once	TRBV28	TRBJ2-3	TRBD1	TGTGCCAGCAGTTTGGACAGAGGGGGCCCAAACACAGATACGCAGTATTTT	CASSLDRGGPNTDTQYF
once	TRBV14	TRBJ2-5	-	TGTGCCAGCAGCCAATCAGCTGGCGAGACCCAGTACTTC	CASSQSAGETQYF
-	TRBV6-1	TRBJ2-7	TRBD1	TGTGCCAGCACCCCAACCGGAAGAGGGGGCAACGAGCAGTACTTC	CASTPTGRGGNEQYF
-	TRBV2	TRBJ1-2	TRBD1	TGTGCCAGCAGAGACGGACAGGGGGCCATTGGTGGCTACACCTTC	CASRDGQGAIGGYTF
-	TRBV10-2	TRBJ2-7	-	TGCGCCAGCCGGGATTCAACAATCGAGCAGTACTTC	CASRDSTIEQYF
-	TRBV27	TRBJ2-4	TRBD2	TGTGCCAGCAGTTTATGGGGCGGGGGGGACATTCAGTACTTC	CASSLWGGGDIQYF
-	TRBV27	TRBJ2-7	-	TGTGCCAGCAGTCCCCGGAGTTTCTCCTACGAGCAGTACTTC	CASSPRSFSYEQYF
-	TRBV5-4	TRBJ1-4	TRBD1	TGTGCCAGCAGCTTAGGACAGGGGGATGAAAAACTGTTTTTT	CASSLGQGDEKLFF
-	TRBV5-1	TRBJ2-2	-	TGCGCCAGCAGCTTGTGGGCAATAACCGGGGAGCTGTTTTTT	CASSLWAITGELFF
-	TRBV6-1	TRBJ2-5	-	TGTGCCAGCAGTGAAAGCCAGCAAGAGACCCAGTACTTC	CASSESQQETQYF
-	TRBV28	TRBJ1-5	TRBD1	TGTGCCAGCAGCCCGGGACAGAGCAATCAGCCCCAGCATTTT	CASSPGQSNQPQHF
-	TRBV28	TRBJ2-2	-	TGTGCCAGCTCCTTCTGGGCCGGGGAGCTGTTTTTT	CASSFWAGELFF
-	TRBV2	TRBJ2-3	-	TGTGCCTGGAGGGGGGGGCGGGCAGATACGCAGTATTTT	CAWRGGRADTQYF
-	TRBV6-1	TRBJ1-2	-	TGTGCCAGCAGTGTAGGAAACTATGGCTACACCTTC	CASSVGNYGYTF